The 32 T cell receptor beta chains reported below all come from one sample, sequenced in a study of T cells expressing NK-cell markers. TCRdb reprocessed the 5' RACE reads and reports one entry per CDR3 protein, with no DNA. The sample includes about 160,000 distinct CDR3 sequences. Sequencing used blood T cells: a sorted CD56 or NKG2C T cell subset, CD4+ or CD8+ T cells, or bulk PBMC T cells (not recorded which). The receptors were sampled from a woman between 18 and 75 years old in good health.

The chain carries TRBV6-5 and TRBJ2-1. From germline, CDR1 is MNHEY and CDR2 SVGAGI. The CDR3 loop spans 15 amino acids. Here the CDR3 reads CASSLTSNRYNEQFF.

CDR3 loop: CASSQDLPAGGQFF. The chain has TRBV4-2 and TRBJ2-1; checking the TCRdb D call of TRBD2 is not possible without DNA. Looked up from germline, CDR1 is LGHNA and CDR2 is YNFKEQ. The length of the CDR3 is 14 residues.

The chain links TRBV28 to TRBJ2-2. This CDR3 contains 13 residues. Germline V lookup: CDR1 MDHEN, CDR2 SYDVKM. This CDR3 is CASRGSTIGELFF.

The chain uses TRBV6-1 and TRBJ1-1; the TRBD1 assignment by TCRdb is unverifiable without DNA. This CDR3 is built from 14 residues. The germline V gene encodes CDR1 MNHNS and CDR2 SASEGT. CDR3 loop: CASIEGAANTEAFF.

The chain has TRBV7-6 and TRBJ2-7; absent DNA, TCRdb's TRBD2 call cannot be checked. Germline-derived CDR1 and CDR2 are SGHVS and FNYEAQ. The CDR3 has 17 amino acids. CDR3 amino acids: CASSFSAGGQSSYEQYF. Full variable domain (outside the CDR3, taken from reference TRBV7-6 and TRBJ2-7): GAGVSQSPRYKVTKRGQDVALRCDPISGHVSLYWYRQALGQGPEFLTYFNYEAQQDKSGLPNDRFSAERPEGSISTLTIQRTEQRDSAMYRCASSFSAGGQSSYEQYFGPGTRLTVT.

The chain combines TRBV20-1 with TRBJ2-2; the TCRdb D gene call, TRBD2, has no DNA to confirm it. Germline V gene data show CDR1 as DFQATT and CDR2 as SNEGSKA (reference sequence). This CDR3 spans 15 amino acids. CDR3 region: CSAISGTPNTGELFF.

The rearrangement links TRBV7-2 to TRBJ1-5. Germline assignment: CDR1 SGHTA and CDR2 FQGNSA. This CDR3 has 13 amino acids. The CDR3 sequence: CASSLTGRQPQHF.

The CDR3 loop reads CASSQGNRWWHQPQHF. This chain connects TRBV4-1 to TRBJ1-5. Germline CDR1 is MGHRA and CDR2 is YSYEKL. The CDR3 spans 16 residues.

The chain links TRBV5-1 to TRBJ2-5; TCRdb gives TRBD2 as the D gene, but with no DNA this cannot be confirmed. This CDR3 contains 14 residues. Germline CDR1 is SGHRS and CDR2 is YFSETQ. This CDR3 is CASSPGGDSETQYF.

The chain's CDR3 is CASSVGDFIYEQYF. V and J are TRBV9 and TRBJ2-7; the TCRdb D gene call, TRBD2, has no DNA to confirm it. CDR1 and CDR2 from the germline V gene are SGDLS and YYNGEE. The CDR3 totals 14 residues.

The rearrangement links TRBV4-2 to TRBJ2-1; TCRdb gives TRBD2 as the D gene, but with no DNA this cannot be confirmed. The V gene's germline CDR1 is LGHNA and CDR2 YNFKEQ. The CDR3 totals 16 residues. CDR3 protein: CASSQSWASGGDEQFF.

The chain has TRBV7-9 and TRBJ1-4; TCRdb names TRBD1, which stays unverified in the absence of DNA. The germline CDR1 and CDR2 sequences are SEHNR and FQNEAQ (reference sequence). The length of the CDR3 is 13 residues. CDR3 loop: CASRSGQGALLFF. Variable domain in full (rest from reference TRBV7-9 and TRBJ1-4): DTGVSQNPRHKITKRGQNVTFRCDPISEHNRLYWYRQTLGQGPEFLTYFQNEAQLEKSRLLSDRFSAERPKGSFSTLEIQRTEQGDSAMYLCASRSGQGALLFFGSGTQLSVL.

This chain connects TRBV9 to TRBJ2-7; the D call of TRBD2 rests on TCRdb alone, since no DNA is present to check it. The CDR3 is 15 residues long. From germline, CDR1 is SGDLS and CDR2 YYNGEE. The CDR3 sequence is CASSPTGRALSEQYF.

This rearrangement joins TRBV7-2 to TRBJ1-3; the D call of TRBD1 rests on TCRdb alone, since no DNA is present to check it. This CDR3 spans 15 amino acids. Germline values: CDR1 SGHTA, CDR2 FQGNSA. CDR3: CASSSRTGGGNTIYF. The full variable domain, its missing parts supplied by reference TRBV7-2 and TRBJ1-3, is GAGVSQSPSNKVTEKGKDVELRCDPISGHTALYWYRQSLGQGLEFLIYFQGNSAPDKSGLPSDRFSAERTGGSVSTLTIQRTQQEDSAVYLCASSSRTGGGNTIYFGEGSWLTVV.

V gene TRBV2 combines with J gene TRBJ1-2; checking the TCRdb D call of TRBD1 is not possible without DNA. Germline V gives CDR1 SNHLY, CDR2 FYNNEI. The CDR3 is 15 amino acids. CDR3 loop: CASSELGQGSSGYTF.

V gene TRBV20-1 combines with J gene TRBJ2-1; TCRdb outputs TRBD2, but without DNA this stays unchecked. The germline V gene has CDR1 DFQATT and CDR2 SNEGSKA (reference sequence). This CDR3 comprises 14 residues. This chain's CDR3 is CSARAGTSGMGEFF.

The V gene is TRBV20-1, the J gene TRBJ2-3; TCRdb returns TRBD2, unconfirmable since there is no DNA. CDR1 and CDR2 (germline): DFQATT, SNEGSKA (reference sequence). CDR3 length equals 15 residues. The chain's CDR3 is CSANIAGGAVDTQYF.

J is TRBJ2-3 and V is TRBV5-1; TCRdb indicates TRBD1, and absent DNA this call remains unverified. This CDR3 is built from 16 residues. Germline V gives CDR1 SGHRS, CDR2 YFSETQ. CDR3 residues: CASSSRQGQPTDTQYF.

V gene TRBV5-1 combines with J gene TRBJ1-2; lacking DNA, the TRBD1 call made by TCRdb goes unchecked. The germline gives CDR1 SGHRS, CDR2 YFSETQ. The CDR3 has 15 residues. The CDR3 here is CASSHGTGGGYGYTF.

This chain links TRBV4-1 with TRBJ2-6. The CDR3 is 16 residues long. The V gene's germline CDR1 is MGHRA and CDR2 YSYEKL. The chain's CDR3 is CASSQDGSSGANVLTF.

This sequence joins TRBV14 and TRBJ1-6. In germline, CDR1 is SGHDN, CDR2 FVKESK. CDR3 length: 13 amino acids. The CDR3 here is CASSQAITSPLHF.

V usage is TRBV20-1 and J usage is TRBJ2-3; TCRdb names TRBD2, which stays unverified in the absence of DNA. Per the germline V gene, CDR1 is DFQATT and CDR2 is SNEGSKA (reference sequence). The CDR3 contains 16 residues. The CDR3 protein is CSARLAEAGGTDTQYF.

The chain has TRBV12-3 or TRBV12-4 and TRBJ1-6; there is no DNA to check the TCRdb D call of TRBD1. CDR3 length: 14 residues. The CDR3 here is CASSTGTGTSPLHF.

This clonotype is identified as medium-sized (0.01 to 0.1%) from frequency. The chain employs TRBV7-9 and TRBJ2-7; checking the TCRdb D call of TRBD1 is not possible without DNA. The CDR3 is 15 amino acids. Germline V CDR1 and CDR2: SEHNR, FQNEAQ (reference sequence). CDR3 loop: CASSPSRDRAHEQYF.

The CDR3 region is CASSPGTTTYEQYF. J is TRBJ2-7 and V is TRBV5-6; TCRdb gives TRBD2 as the D gene, but with no DNA this cannot be confirmed. The CDR3 contains 14 residues. Germline values: CDR1 SGHDT, CDR2 YYEEEE. The full variable domain, with the rest looked up from reference TRBV5-6 and TRBJ2-7, is DAGVTQSPTHLIKTRGQQVTLRCSPKSGHDTVSWYQQALGQGPQFIFQYYEEEERQRGNFPDRFSGHQFPNYSSELNVNALLLGDSALYLCASSPGTTTYEQYFGPGTRLTVT.

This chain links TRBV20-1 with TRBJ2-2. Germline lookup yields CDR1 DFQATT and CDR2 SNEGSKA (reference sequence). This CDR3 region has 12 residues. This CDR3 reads CSALILTGELFF.

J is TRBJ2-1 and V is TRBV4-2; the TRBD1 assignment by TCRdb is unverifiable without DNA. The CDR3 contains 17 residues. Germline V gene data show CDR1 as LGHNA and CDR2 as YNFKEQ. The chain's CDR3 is CASSQVTGTPSYNEQFF.

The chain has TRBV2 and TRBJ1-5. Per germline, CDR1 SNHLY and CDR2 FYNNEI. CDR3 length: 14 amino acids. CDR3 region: CASSVSALNQPQHF.

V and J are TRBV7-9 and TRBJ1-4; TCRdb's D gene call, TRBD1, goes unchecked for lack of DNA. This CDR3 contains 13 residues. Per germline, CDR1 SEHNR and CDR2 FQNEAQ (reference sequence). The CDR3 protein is CASSLPRDEKLFF.

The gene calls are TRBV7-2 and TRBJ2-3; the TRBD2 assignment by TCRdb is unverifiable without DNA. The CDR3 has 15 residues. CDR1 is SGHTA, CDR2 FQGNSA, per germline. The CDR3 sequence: CASSFGGRSTDTQYF.

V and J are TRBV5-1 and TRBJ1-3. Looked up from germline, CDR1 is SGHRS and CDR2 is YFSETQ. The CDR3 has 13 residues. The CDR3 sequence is CASAGDSGNTIYF.

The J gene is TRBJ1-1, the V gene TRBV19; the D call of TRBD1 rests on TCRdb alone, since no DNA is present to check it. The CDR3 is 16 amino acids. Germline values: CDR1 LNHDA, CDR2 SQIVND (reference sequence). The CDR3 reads CASTPGAARRNTEAFF.